The present T cell receptor (beta chain) was sequenced within a study of T cell responses to AZD1222 COVID-19 vaccine. Study results and caveats: Two AZD1222 doses significantly raised spike-specific TCR breadth and depth over controls. Epitopes outside B.1.351 and B.1.1.7 mutated regions reportedly drew nearly half of spike TCRs. There were repertoire samples only from the period after the peak T cell response.

TCRdb's table, derived via immunoSEQ multiplex PCR, lists solely in-frame clones and lacks some. The table lists some 150,000 clones. Remarks on this clone: The antigen remains unidentified.

This CDR3 contains 12 residues. The ends were cut back, 3 bases at V and 6 bases at J, with 8 bases in the middle. The V call is TRBV12-3 or TRBV12-4, the J call TRBJ1-2, with D unclear. The sequencing sample was made of peripheral blood. The clonotype comes from an adult in good health. In DNA, the CDR3 is TGTGCCAGCAGTTTTGGTCAAAATGGCTACACCTTC. It yields the protein CASSFGQNGYTF.